The 10 T cell receptor beta chains below were found in one sample sequenced in a study of CD8 T cells in ankylosing spondylitis. Whole-study findings and limits: Seemingly characteristic of ankylosing spondylitis blood was a TCR beta motif consisting of about 8 highly homologous variants.

TCRdb passed the 5' RACE reads through MiXCR, listing each CDR3 protein once. The sample records approximately 400,000 distinct CDR3 sequences, roughly a quarter being singletons. No cognate antigen is known for these TCRs. The sample was blood, either unsorted or a sorted T cell fraction (not recorded which). The receptors shown here come from a male donor with ankylosing spondylitis.

This clonotype was seen a few times. The chain uses TRBV27 and TRBJ2-7; 7 bases map to TRBD2. After removal of 4 bases from V and 4 bases from J, the junction contained 10 bases not matched to a gene. CDR1 is MNHEY and CDR2 is SMNVEV in the germline V gene (reference sequence). The CDR3 is 15 amino acids. CDR3 DNA sequence: TGTGCCAGCAGTTCCCCAGGGAGGGGAACGTACGAGCAGTACTTC. Protein product: CASSSPGRGTYEQYF.

V and J are TRBV20-1 and TRBJ2-1; TRBD1 matches 7 bases. CDR3 size: 15 residues. Germline V CDR1 and CDR2: DFQATT, SNEGSKA (reference sequence). J gave up 7 bases and V 5 bases, and 14 bases lay outside the gene matches. DNA for the CDR3: TGCAGTGCTCCCCCTGGGGCTAGACAGGGTAATGAGCAGTTCTTC. It yields the protein CSAPPGARQGNEQFF.

This chain joins TRBV24-1 and TRBJ2-3; weak D call: TRBD1 (6 bases). V shed 7 bases and J shed 4 bases, with 20 bases lying between them. This CDR3 has 16 amino acids. CDR1 and CDR2 (germline): KGHDR, SFDVKD. This chain's CDR3 is CATRDAGDRGADTQYF. CDR3 DNA: TGTGCCACCAGGGATGCAGGGGATCGTGGCGCAGATACGCAGTATTTT.

This chain uses TRBV7-8 with TRBJ1-3, with 9 bases that match TRBD1. Trimming at V came to 5 bases and at J to 0 bases, leaving 5 bases not matched to a gene. The CDR3 is 16 amino acids. CDR1 and CDR2 from the germline V gene are SGHVS and FQNEAQ. CDR3 amino acids: CASSPGTGRSGNTIYF. CDR3 sequence (DNA): TGTGCCAGCAGCCCGGGGACAGGGCGCTCTGGAAACACCATATATTTT.

The chain carries TRBV7-2 and TRBJ2-3; tentatively, D is TRBD2 (7 bases). The CDR3 is 16 amino acids. Germline V CDR1 and CDR2: SGHTA, FQGNSA. Trimming stripped 3 bases from V and 2 bases from J, with 15 bases between. DNA of the CDR3: TGTGCCAGCAGCTTTCGAGGGAGGGGGATCACAGATACGCAGTATTTT. Amino acids: CASSFRGRGITDTQYF.

V and J are TRBV12-3 or TRBV12-4 and TRBJ2-1; 9 bases line up with TRBD2. The CDR3 totals 15 residues. The V and J ends lost 6 bases and 2 bases, in that order; junction bases with no gene match: 5. CDR3 sequence: CASSIAGAPYNEQFF. In DNA form, the CDR3 reads TGTGCCAGCAGCATAGCGGGAGCTCCCTACAATGAGCAGTTCTTC.

In nucleotides, the CDR3 is TGTGCCACCAGTGATCCGGTGTCTCTAGCGGGAGAAACCGGGGAGCTGTTTTTT. Translated: CATSDPVSLAGETGELFF. The chain carries TRBV24-1 and TRBJ2-2, with 10 bases lining up with TRBD2. This CDR3 comprises 18 residues. Per germline, CDR1 KGHDR and CDR2 SFDVKD. J was trimmed by 5 bases and V by 3 bases; bases with no gene match: 11.

This clonotype was observed many times. This chain links TRBV7-9 with TRBJ2-7; D is perhaps TRBD2 (5 bases). This CDR3 spans 15 amino acids. The V end was cut by 3 bases, the J end by 5 bases, with 17 bases between. Germline CDR1 is SEHNR and CDR2 is FQNEAQ (reference sequence). The CDR3 nucleotides read TGTGCCAGCAGCTTGGCTTCTAGCTTGGGAGACGAGCAGTACTTC. It is translated as CASSLASSLGDEQYF.

This chain joins TRBV20-1 and TRBJ2-5; no reliable D call. V lost 7 bases and J lost 1, with 13 bases in between. CDR1 DFQATT and CDR2 SNEGSKA come from the germline V gene (reference sequence). The CDR3 has 13 amino acids. CDR3 sequence reads: CSVSSRFQETQYF. CDR3 nucleotides: TGCAGTGTTTCGTCCCGGTTCCAAGAGACCCAGTACTTC.

This chain links TRBV5-1 with TRBJ1-1, with D possibly TRBD1 on 5 matching bases. Trimming shortened V by 5 bases and J by 4 bases, and 12 bases separated the two germline ends. The CDR3 spans 13 residues. Germline V CDR1 and CDR2: SGHRS, YFSETQ. CDR3 loop: CASSPGFITEAFF. The DNA for the CDR3 is TGCGCCAGCAGTCCAGGGTTCATCACTGAAGCTTTCTTT.